This T cell receptor (beta chain) is drawn from a study of T-cell reconstitution after alpha-beta-depleted transplantation in children. Study results and caveats: Fresh T-cell production supplied most of the T-cell counts and diversity seen one year after transplant. At around two months after transplant, the alpha-beta T cells were reportedly derived from several hundred expanded clones that came from non-depleted graft cells. There were some patients whose high TCRbeta diversity at day 60 came from surviving recipient T cells and thymic progenitors.

Turning to this clonotype: Antigen unknown.

Preparation of the TCRbeta library was carried out with unique molecular identifiers. TCRdb analysed the PCR reads with MiXCR anew, one entry per CDR3 protein. There are 440,000 or so distinct CDR3 sequences in the sample; 43% occur only once, and around 29% lies in the top ten. Germline V lookup: CDR1 MNHNS, CDR2 SASEGT. The CDR3 sequence is 14 residues long. V was pared by 6 bases and J by 3 bases, with 15 bases between. The sample was PBMCs, taken before TCRalphabeta/CD19-depleted stem cell transplant. The TCR sequence derives from a girl aged 2 to 9 with aplastic anemia, due to receive a stem cell transplant. The chain couples TRBV6-1 to TRBJ2-7, with TRBD2 as a possible D gene (5 bases). The CDR3 protein is CASSPSYGDYEQYF. As DNA, the CDR3 is TGTGCCAGCAGCCCCAGCTACGGGGACTACGAGCAGTACTTC.